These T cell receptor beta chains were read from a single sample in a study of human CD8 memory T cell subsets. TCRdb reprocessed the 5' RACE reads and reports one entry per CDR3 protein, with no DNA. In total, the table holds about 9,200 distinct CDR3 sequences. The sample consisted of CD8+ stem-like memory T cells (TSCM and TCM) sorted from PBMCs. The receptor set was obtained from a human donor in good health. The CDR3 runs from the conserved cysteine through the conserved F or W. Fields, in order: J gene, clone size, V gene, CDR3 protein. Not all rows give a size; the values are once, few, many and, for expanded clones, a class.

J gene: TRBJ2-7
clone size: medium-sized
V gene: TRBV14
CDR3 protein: CASSPMGQGTYEQYF

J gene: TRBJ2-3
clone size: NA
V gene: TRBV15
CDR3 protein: CATRQGTGITDTQYF

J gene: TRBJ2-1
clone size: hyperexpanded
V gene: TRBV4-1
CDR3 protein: CASSQVAGGRNNEQFF

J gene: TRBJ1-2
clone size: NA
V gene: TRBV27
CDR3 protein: CASSLHSTGGYYGYTF

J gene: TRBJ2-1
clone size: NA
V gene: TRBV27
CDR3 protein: CASNPSPSAGDEQFF

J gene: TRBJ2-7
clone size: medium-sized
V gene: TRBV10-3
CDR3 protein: CAISDGVRESYEQYF

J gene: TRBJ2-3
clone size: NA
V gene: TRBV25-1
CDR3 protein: CASRRRGTDTQYF

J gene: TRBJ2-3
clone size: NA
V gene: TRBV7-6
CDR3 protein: CASSHPRDSYTDTQYF

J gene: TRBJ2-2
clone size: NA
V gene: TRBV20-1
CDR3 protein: CSARDNLAGGNTGELFF

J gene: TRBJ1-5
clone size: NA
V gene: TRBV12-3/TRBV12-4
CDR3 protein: CASSPGQGLGNQPQHF

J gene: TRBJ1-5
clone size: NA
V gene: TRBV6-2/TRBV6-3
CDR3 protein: CASKFLQGSNQPQHF

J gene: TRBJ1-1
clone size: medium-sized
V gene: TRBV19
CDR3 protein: CASSISLTGNTEAFF

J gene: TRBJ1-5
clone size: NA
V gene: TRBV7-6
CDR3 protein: CASSSLAPGDRGQDQPQHF

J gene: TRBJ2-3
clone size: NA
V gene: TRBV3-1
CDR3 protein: CASSPNPGTSDRTDTQYF

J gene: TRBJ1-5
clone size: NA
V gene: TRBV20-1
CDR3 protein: CSAREPGQGAPDQPQHF

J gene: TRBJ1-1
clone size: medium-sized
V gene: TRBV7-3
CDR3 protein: CASSPFPTGLNTEAFF

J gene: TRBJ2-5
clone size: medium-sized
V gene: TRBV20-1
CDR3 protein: CSANSGGDAETQYF

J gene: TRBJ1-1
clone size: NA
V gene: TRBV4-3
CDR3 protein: CASSQEQSILNTEAFF

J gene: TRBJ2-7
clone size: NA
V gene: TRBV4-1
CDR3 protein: CASRDLGDYEQYF

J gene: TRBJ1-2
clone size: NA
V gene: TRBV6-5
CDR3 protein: CASSSRHAYGYTF

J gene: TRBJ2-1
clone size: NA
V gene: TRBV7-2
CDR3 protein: CASSLSQGFYEQFF

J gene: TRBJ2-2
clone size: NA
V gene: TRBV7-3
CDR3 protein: CASSSGLAAGELFF

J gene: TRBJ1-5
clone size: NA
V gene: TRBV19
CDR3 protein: CASKGTGGSNQPQHF

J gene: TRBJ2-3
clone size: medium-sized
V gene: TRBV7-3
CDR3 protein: CASSLTDGTDTQYF

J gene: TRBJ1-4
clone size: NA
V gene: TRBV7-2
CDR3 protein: CASSPEVFGEKLFF

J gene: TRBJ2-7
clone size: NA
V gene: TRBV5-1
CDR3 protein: CASSLAAGRIDDEQYF

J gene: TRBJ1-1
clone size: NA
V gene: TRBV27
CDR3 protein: CASSEQGDTEAFF

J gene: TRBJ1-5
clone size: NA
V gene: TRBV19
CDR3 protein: CASSIRTGYNQPQHF

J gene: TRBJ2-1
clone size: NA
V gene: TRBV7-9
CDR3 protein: CASSGRTSGRAYNEQFF

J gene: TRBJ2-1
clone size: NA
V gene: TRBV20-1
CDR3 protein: CSAINIGSSYNEQFF

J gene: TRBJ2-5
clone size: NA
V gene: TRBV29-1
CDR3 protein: CSVEGAGGLKETQYF

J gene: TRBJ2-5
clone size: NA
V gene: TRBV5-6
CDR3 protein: CASSAGTSGAKETQYF

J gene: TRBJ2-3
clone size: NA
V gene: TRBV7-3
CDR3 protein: CASSLYGAGASTDTQYF

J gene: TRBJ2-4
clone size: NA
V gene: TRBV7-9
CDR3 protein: CASRTGDGLDVNIQYF

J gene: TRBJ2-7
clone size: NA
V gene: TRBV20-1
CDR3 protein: CSAARGGRGYEQYF

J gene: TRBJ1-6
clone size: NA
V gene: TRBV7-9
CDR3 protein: CASSPPWSYNSPLHF

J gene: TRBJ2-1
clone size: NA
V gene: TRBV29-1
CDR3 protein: CSAETRGLAGGSSYNEQFF

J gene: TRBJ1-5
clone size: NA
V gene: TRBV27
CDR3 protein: CASSYRRETGGGNQPQHF

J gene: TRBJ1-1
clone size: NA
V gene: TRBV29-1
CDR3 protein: CSVEDPKTGLSEAFF

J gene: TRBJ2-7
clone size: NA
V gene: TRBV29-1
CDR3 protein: CSVIRGLAGVHLEQYF

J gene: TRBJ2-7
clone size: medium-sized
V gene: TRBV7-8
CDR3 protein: CASSLGLGGRDSEQYF

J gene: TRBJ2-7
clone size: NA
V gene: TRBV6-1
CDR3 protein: CASSEERSSYEQYF

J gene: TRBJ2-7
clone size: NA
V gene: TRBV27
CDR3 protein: CASSARDYLYEQYF

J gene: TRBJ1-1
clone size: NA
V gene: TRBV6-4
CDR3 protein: CASSPSAENTEAFF

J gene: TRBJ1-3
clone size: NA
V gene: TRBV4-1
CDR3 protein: CASSQDKGSGNTIYF

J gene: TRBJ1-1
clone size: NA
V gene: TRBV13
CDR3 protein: CASSSGEAEAFF

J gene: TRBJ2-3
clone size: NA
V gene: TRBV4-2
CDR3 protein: CASSPWTGDTDTQYF

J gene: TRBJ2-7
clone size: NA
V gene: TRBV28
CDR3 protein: CASSLAGSYEQYF

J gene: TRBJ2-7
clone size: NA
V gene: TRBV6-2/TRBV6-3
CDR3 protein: CASSKPVDRIAAYEQYF

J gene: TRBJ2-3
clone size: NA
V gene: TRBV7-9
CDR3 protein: CASSSSSDRGNTQYF

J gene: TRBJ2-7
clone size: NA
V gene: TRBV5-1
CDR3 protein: CASSIEDSSYEQYF

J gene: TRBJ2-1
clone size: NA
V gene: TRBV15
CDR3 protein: CATSWTRRSYNEQFF

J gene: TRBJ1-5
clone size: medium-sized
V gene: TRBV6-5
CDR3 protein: CASRPQGSNQPQHF